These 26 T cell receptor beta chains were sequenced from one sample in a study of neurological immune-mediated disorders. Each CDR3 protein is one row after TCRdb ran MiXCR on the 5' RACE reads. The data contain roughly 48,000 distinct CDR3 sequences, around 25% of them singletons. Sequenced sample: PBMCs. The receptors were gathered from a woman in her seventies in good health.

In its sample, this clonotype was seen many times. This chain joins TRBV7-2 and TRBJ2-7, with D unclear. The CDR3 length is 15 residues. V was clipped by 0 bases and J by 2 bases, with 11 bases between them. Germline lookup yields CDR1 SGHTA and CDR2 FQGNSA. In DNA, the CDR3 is TGTGCCAGCAGCTTAGCGATGTCGGGCGCCTACGAGCAGTACTTC. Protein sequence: CASSLAMSGAYEQYF.

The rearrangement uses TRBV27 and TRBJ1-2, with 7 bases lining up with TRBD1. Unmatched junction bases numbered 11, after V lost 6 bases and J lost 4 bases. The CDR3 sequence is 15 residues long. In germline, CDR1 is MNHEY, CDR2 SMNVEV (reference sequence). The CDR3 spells CASSPDRAARYGYTF. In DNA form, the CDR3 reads TGTGCCAGCAGCCCCGACAGGGCAGCCCGCTATGGCTACACCTTC.

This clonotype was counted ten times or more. The DNA for the CDR3 is TGTGCCAGCAGCTTTCGGCGGGAGCACAATGAGCAGTTCTTC. Encoded protein: CASSFRREHNEQFF. The rearrangement links TRBV5-4 to TRBJ2-1; 7 nucleotides match TRBD2. The V gene's germline CDR1 is SGHNT and CDR2 YYREEE (reference sequence). This CDR3 is built from 14 residues. V was clipped by 2 bases and J by 5 bases; unmatched bases: 4.

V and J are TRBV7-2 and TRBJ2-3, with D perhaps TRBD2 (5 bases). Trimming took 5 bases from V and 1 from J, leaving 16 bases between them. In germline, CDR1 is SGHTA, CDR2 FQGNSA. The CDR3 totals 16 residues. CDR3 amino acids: CASSIGGARGTDTQYF. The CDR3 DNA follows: TGTGCCAGCAGCATAGGAGGTGCAAGGGGCACAGATACGCAGTATTTT.

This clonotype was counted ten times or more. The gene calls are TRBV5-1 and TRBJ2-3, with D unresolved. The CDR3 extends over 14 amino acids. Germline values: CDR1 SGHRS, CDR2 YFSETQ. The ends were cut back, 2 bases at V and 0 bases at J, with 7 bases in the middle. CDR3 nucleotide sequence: TGCGCCAGCAGCTTACAGACTAGCACAGATACGCAGTATTTT. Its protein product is CASSLQTSTDTQYF.

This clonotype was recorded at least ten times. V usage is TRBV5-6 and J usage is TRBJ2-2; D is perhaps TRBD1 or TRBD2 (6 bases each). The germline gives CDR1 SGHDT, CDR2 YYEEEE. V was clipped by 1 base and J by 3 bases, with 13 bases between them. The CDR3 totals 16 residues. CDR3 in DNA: TGTGCCAGCAGCTTGTTAACAGGGAGGTACACCGGGGAGCTGTTTTTT. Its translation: CASSLLTGRYTGELFF.

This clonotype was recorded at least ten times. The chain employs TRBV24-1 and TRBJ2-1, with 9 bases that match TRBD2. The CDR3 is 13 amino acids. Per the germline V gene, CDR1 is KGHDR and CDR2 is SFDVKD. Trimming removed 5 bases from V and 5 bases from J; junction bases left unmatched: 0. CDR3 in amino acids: CATSASGNNEQFF. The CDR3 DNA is TGTGCCACCAGTGCTAGCGGGAACAATGAGCAGTTCTTC.

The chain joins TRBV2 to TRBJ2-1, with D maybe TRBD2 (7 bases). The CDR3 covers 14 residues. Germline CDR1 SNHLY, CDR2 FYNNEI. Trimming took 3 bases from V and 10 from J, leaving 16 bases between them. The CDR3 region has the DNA TGTGCCAGCAGTGACCGGCGGGGGCCCTACGAGCAGTTCTTC. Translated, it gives CASSDRRGPYEQFF.

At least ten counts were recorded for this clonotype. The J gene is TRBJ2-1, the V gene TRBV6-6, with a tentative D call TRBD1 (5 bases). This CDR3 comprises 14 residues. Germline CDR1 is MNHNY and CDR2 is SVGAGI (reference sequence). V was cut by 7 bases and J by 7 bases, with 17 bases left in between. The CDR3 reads CASTGTGGWNEQFF. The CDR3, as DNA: TGTGCCAGCACCGGAACAGGTGGCTGGAATGAGCAGTTCTTC.

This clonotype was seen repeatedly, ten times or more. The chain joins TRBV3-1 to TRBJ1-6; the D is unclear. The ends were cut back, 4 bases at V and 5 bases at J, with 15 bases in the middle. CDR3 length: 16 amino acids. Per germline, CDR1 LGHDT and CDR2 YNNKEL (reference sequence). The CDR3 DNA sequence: TGTGCCAGCAGCCCCGGAGGTCGAGTGGATAATTCACCCCTCCACTTT. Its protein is CASSPGGRVDNSPLHF.

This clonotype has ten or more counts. In DNA, the CDR3 is TGCGCCAGCAGCTTGACGGGATCCAATGTAGGGGAGACCCAGTACTTC. Translated, it gives CASSLTGSNVGETQYF. V is TRBV5-1 and J is TRBJ2-5, with D possibly matching TRBD2 (5 bases). V was cut by 1 base and J by 5 bases, with 18 bases left in between. Germline values: CDR1 SGHRS, CDR2 YFSETQ. The CDR3 is 16 amino acids.

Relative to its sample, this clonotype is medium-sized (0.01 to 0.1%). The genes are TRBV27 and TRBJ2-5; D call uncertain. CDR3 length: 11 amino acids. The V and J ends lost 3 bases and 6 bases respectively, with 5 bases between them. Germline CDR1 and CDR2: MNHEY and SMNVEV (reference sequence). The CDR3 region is CASSLGKTQYF. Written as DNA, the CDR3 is TGTGCCAGCAGTTTGGGGAAGACCCAGTACTTC.

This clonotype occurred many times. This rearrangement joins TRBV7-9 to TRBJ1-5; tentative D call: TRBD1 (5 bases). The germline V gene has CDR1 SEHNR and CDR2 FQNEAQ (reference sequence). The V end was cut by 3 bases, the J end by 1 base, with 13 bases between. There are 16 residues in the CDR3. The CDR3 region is CASSFFSGFSNQPQHF. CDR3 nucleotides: TGTGCCAGCAGCTTCTTTTCAGGGTTCAGCAATCAGCCCCAGCATTTT.

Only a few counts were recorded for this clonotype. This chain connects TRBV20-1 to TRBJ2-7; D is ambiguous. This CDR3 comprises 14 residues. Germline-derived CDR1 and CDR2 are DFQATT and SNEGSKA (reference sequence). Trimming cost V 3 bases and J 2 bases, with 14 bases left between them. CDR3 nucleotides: TGCAGTGCTAGCGCCTGGACGGATACCTACGAGCAGTACTTC. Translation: CSASAWTDTYEQYF.

Here the CDR3 DNA reads TGTGCCATCGGTCCCGGCACTGAAGCTTTCTTT. Amino acid sequence: CAIGPGTEAFF. The rearrangement links TRBV10-3 to TRBJ1-1; D remains unclear. Trimming took 8 bases from V and 4 from J, leaving 8 bases between them. Germline V lookup: CDR1 ENHRY, CDR2 SYGVKD. This CDR3 has 11 amino acids.

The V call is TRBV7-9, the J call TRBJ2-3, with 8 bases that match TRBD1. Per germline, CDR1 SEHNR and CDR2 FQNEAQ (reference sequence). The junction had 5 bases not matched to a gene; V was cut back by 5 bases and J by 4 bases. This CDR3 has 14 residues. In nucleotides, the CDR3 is TGTGCCAGCAGCCAGGGGGCGCTTGCAGATACGCAGTATTTT. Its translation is CASSQGALADTQYF.

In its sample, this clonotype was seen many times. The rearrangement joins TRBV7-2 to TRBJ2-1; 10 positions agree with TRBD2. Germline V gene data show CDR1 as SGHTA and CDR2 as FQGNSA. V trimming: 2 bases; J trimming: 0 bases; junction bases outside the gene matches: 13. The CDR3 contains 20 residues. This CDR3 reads CASSLPNRRGLASSYNEQFF. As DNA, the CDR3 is TGTGCCAGCAGCTTACCCAATCGGAGGGGACTAGCGAGCTCCTACAATGAGCAGTTCTTC.

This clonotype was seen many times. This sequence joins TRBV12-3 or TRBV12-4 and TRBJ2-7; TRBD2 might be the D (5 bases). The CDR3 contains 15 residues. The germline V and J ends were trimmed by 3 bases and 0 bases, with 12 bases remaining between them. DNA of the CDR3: TGTGCCAGCAGTTTTTTCCCGGGGTCCTCCTACGAGCAGTACTTC. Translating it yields CASSFFPGSSYEQYF.

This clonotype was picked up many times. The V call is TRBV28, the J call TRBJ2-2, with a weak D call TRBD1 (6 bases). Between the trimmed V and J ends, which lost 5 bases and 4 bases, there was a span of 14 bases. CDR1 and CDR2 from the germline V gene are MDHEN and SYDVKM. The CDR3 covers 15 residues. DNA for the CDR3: TGTGCCAGCAGTCCCGGGACACCCCGCACCGGGGAGCTGTTTTTT. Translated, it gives CASSPGTPRTGELFF.

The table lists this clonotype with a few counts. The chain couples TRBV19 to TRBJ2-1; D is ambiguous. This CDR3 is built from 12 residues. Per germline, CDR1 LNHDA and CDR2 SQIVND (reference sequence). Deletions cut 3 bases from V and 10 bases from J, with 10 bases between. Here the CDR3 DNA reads TGTGCCAGTAGTATCCGGAATGGGGAGCAGTTCTTC. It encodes CASSIRNGEQFF.

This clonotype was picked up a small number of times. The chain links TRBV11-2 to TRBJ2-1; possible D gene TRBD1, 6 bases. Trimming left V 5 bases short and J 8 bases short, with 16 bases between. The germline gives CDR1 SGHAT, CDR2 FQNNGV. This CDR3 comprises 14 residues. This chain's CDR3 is CASSRPETGDEQFF. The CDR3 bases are TGTGCCAGCAGCCGCCCCGAGACAGGCGATGAGCAGTTCTTC. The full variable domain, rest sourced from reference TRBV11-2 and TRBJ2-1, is EAGVAQSPRYKIIEKRQSVAFWCNPISGHATLYWYQQILGQGPKLLIQFQNNGVVDDSQLPKDRFSAERLKGVDSTLKIQPAKLEDSAVYLCASSRPETGDEQFFGPGTRLTVL.

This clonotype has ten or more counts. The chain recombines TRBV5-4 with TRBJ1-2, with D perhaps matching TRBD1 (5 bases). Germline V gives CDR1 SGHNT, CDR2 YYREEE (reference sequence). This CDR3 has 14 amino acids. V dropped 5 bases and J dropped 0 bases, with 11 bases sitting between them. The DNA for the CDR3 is TGTGCCAGCAGTCCGGACACGGCTAACTATGGCTACACCTTC. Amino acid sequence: CASSPDTANYGYTF.

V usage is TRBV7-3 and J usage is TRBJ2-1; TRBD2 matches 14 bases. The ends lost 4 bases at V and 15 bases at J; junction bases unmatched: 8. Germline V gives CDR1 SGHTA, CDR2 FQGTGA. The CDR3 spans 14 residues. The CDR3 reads CASSSGLAGGHRFF. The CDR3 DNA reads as TGTGCCAGCAGCTCCGGACTAGCGGGGGGCCACCGGTTCTTC.

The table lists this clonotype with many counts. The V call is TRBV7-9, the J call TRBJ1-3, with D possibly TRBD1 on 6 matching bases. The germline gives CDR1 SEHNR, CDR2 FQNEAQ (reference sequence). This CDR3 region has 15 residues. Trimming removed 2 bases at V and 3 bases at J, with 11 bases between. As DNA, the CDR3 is TGTGCCAGCAGCTTACAGGGGACGGTTGGAAACACCATATATTTT. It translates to CASSLQGTVGNTIYF.

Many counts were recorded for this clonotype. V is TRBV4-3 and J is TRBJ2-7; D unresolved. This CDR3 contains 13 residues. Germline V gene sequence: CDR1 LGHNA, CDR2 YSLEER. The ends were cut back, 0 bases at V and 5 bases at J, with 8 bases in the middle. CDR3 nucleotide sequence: TGCGCCAGCAGCCAAGATTTCGAGGACGAGCAGTACTTC. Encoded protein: CASSQDFEDEQYF.

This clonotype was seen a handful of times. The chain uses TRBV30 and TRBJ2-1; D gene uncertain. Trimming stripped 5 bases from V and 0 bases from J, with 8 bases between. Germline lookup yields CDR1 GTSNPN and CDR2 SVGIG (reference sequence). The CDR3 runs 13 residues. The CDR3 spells CAWDAHSYNEQFF. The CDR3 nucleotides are TGTGCCTGGGACGCCCACTCCTACAATGAGCAGTTCTTC.